This T cell receptor (beta chain) originates from a study of beta chain features in type 1 diabetes. CDR1 and CDR2 (germline): GTSNPN, SVGIG (reference sequence). The CDR3 runs 15 residues. V lost 0 bases and J 2 bases, leaving 11 bases between the germline ends. Of the isolated RNA, all was reverse transcribed, and so the sequenced material was expressed TCRB transcripts. This table comes from immunoSEQ multiplex PCR, and its TCRdb copy is limited to in-frame clones, with some not included. Counted here are approximately 43,000 clones, over 50% occurring once; the ten biggest clones make up roughly 1.7%. As to this clone: No antigen is known for it.

Study-level results: Shorter TCRB CDR3s, moderately but significantly so, marked every one of the four CD4+ subsets in Type 1 diabetes patients.

What was sequenced was Tregs from blood. The TCR was taken from a man under 40 with type 1 diabetes. Some clones in this sample may be carry-over from other donors' samples. The chain couples TRBV30 to TRBJ1-5; possible D gene TRBD1, 6 bases. The CDR3 loop is CAWSVGAGGNQPQHF. Here the CDR3 DNA reads TGTGCCTGGAGTGTCGGGGCAGGGGGCAATCAGCCCCAGCATTTT.